These T cell receptor beta chains were read from a single sample in a study of T cells after yellow fever vaccination. Using its own MiXCR run on the 5' RACE reads, TCRdb lists one record per CDR3 protein. The sample carries roughly 240,000 distinct CDR3 sequences, over 6.5% recorded once. The sequences come from CD4+ T cells sorted from PBMCs, collected on the day of the yellow fever booster vaccination. The origin of the receptors is a man aged 30 to 39 who received the YFV17D yellow fever vaccine. CDR3s include the opening cysteine and the closing phenylalanine or tryptophan. Fields, in order: clone size, J gene, D gene, V gene, CDR3 DNA, CDR3 protein. D genes are given only for firm matches. Clone sizes are given selectively: once, few, many, or a class where the clone is expanded.

many TRBJ2-3 . TRBV7-2 TGTGCCAGCAGCTTAGTGGCAAGTGGCAGTTCAGATACGCAGTATTTT CASSLVASGSSDTQYF
many TRBJ2-5 TRBD2 TRBV2 TGTGCCAGCACCCTCGGGAGGGGTTCCAGGGAGACCCAGTACTTC CASTLGRGSRETQYF
many TRBJ2-7 . TRBV7-9 TGTGCCAGCAGCTGGGTTGAGTCGGGGGAGCAGTACTTC CASSWVESGEQYF
few TRBJ2-7 TRBD1 TRBV12-3/TRBV12-4 TGTGCCAGCAACCGCGGACAGGCCATCTCCTACGAGCAGTACTTC CASNRGQAISYEQYF
few TRBJ1-5 . TRBV18 TGTGCCAGCTCCCCGAGTTTGGCCAGGGACAATCAGCCCCAGCATTTT CASSPSLARDNQPQHF
. TRBJ2-3 TRBD2 TRBV20-1 TGCAGTGCGACTCTAGCGGGAGGCCCGCCTAGCACAGATACGCAGTATTTT CSATLAGGPPSTDTQYF
. TRBJ2-5 . TRBV20-1 TGCAGTGCTAGAGCTAGCCAGGGCGATGTAGAGACCCAGTACTTC CSARASQGDVETQYF
. TRBJ2-3 . TRBV5-1 TGCGCCAGCAGCTTGTGGGATTCGCAGTATTTT CASSLWDSQYF
. TRBJ2-7 TRBD2 TRBV15 TGTGCCACCGGAGAGGACAGTTTGCTAGCGGGAGGTTACGAGCAGTACTTC CATGEDSLLAGGYEQYF
many TRBJ2-7 . TRBV18 TGTGCCAGCTCACCCCCCACAGGGGAGGTGTACTTC CASSPPTGEVYF
. TRBJ2-2 . TRBV4-3 TGCGCCAGCAGCCAAGTAGGATCGGCTAGAATGTCCGGGGAGCTGTTTTTT CASSQVGSARMSGELFF
. TRBJ2-5 . TRBV23-1 TGCGCCAGAAGTCAATCCCACGGCCAGGGAGCCCAGTACTTC CARSQSHGQGAQYF
many TRBJ2-7 TRBD2 TRBV6-5 TGTGCCAGCAGTTACCGGCTAGCGGGAGGATCCTACGAGCAGTACTTC CASSYRLAGGSYEQYF
. TRBJ2-7 TRBD2 TRBV7-9 TGTGCCAGCAGCTTAGTAGTACAGACTAGCGGGGAGCAGTACTTC CASSLVVQTSGEQYF
. TRBJ2-1 TRBD2 TRBV4-3 TGCGCCAGCAGTAAAGGAGGCGAGACTAGCGGGAGGGGTGGTGAGCAGTTCTTC CASSKGGETSGRGGEQFF
many TRBJ2-2 TRBD1 TRBV10-3 TGTGCCATCCGTGGACAGGGGAACACCGGGGAGCTGTTTTTT CAIRGQGNTGELFF
few TRBJ2-5 . TRBV6-5 TGTGCCAGCAGTTACGGCTACCAAGAGACCCAGTACTTC CASSYGYQETQYF